This TCR beta chain is from a study of vaccination and CD4 T cells after COVID-19. Background on the study: Two-dose vaccination with either BNT162b2 or mRNA-1273 was given to participants. The study, taken as a whole, reports: Of the reactive clones in convalescent patients, a median about 90% showed up only post-vaccination.

The Oncomine TCR Beta short-read assay sequenced DNA from cultured CD4+ T cells. MiXCR, applied by TCRdb to the PCR reads, yields one record per CDR3 protein. Of 8,700 or so distinct CDR3 sequences listed, around 67% are singletons. This CDR3 contains 13 residues. Trimming removed 7 bases at V and 4 bases at J, with 13 bases between. The germline V gene has CDR1 SNHLY and CDR2 FYNNEI. Treatment of the sample: 10-day PBMC culture with coronavirus spike peptide pools or control peptides (ViraFEST assay). T cells were expanded with peptide pools, and expanded clonotypes were identified by TCR sequencing. Each well received fewer than 2.5 million PBMCs, cultured with approximately 9 IU/ml IL-2 and 10 ug/ml peptide pools. This clonotype has only one observation. Its antigen is unknown.

The rearrangement links TRBV2 to TRBJ1-2, with D possibly matching TRBD1 (6 bases). The specimen comprised CD4+ T cells from blood, cultured in vitro, sampled before SARS-CoV-2 vaccination. The source is a human donor who had recovered from COVID-19. The CDR3 coding sequence is TGTGCCAGCAACCCACAGGGCCTCTATGGCTACACCTTC. This gives the protein CASNPQGLYGYTF.